The next 11 T cell receptor beta chains were all read from a single sample in a study of shared clonotypes between healthy human individuals. The repertoire was sequenced with immunoSEQ multiplex PCR; TCRdb's copy has only in-frame clones and lacks some. The sample holds 2.5 million or so clones, more than 80% seen once. Sequenced input: naive CD4+ T cells sorted from blood. Subset in this sample: CD45RA+ positively selected. All receptors come from a man between 18 and 35 years old in good health.

This chain connects TRBV2 to TRBJ1-5, with D perhaps matching TRBD1 (6 bases). The CDR3 runs to 11 residues. The germline gives CDR1 SNHLY, CDR2 FYNNEI. V was pared by 6 bases and J by 9 bases, with 9 bases between. The CDR3 DNA is TGTGCCAGCAGGGGGGCAGGGCCCCAGCATTTT. It codes for CASRGAGPQHF.

The J gene is TRBJ1-1, the V gene TRBV9; no reliable D call. There are 14 residues in the CDR3. Germline V CDR1 and CDR2: SGDLS, YYNGEE. Trimming removed 4 bases at V and 2 bases at J, with 12 bases between. CDR3 sequence reads: CASSKQSSNTEAFF. CDR3 DNA: TGTGCCAGCAGCAAACAGAGCTCCAACACTGAAGCTTTCTTT.

V is TRBV19 and J is TRBJ1-5, with D perhaps TRBD1 (6 bases). There are 9 residues in the CDR3. Germline assignment: CDR1 LNHDA and CDR2 SQIVND (reference sequence). V lost 11 bases and J 13 bases, leaving 12 bases between the germline ends. The CDR3 protein is CAAGASQHF. In DNA form, the CDR3 reads TGTGCCGCGGGGGCTTCACAGCATTTT.

The chain is built from TRBV21-1 and TRBJ1-5; TRBD1 is the table's D call, not checked against the DNA. TRBV21-1 counts as a pseudogene. CDR3 length equals 17 residues. For the CDR3, the DNA is TGTGCCAGCAGCAAAGGTTTCGGGAGGGACAGGGTTCAGCCCCAGCATTTT. It is translated as CASSKGFGRDRVQPQHF.

The V and J genes are TRBV7-2 and TRBJ2-7, with D possibly matching TRBD2 (5 bases). The germline V gene has CDR1 SGHTA and CDR2 FQGNSA. CDR3 length: 14 amino acids. V lost 7 bases and J lost 9, with 22 bases in between. The CDR3 sequence: CASNNGPGQRVQYF. The CDR3 DNA reads TGTGCCAGCAACAACGGTCCAGGTCAGAGGGTGCAGTACTTC.

J is TRBJ2-5 and V is TRBV5-6; D not resolved. The CDR3 consists of 16 residues. Trimming took off 0 bases at V and 1 base at J, with 13 bases between the two ends. Germline V gene lookup returns CDR1 SGHDT and CDR2 YYEEEE. This chain's CDR3 is CASSLVSSLVQETQYF. In nucleotides, the CDR3 is TGTGCCAGCAGCTTGGTTTCCAGCCTCGTCCAAGAGACCCAGTACTTC.

The V call is TRBV4-3, the J call TRBJ2-3, with unresolved D. The germline V gene has CDR1 LGHNA and CDR2 YSLEER. The V end lost 4 bases, the J end lost 5 bases, and 19 bases lay between the germline ends. The CDR3 length is 16 residues. CDR3 sequence: CASSPLGFPWVDTQYF. The CDR3 DNA sequence: TGCGCCAGCAGCCCGCTAGGCTTCCCGTGGGTAGATACGCAGTATTTT.

V usage is TRBV19 and J usage is TRBJ1-5; 9 bases match TRBD1. J was trimmed by 0 bases and V by 2 bases; bases with no gene match: 11. This CDR3 is built from 19 residues. CDR1 LNHDA and CDR2 SQIVND come from the germline V gene (reference sequence). CDR3 loop: CASSIRTGAYSSSNQPQHF. In DNA, the CDR3 is TGTGCCAGTAGTATAAGGACAGGGGCGTATAGTTCTAGCAATCAGCCCCAGCATTTT.

There are a few counts of this clone. The J gene is TRBJ1-1, the V gene TRBV6-4; D ambiguous. The V end was cut by 2 bases, the J end by 0 bases, with 4 bases between. This CDR3 comprises 13 residues. CDR1 and CDR2 (germline): MRHNA, SNTAGT. The CDR3 DNA follows: TGTGCCAGCAGTGACACTCTGAACACTGAAGCTTTCTTT. This encodes CASSDTLNTEAFF.

Notes on this clone: The junction shows a germline mismatch at one end, possibly a read error. The chain employs TRBV10-1 and TRBJ2-1; 7 bases align to TRBD2. The CDR3 loop spans 16 amino acids. The V gene's germline CDR1 is WNHNN and CDR2 SYGVQD (reference sequence). This CDR3 reads CASSDSRAGSYDEQFF. Written as DNA, the CDR3 is TGCGCCAGCAGTGATTCCCGAGCGGGGTCCTACGATGAGCAGTTCTTC.

The chain combines TRBV2 with TRBJ2-2, with 13 bases lining up with TRBD2. CDR1 and CDR2 from the germline V gene are SNHLY and FYNNEI. This CDR3 has 15 residues. Germline trimming cut 7 bases from V and 6 bases from J; bases unmatched to any gene: 5. The CDR3 bases are TGTGCCAGCACGTTTGGACTAGCGGGAGCCGGGGAGCTGTTTTTT. Its translation is CASTFGLAGAGELFF. Complete variable domain (other parts from reference TRBV2 and TRBJ2-2): EPEVTQTPSHQVTQMGQEVILRCVPISNHLYFYWYRQILGQKVEFLVSFYNNEISEKSEIFDDQFSVERPDGSNFTLKIRSTKLEDSAMYFCASTFGLAGAGELFFGEGSRLTVL.